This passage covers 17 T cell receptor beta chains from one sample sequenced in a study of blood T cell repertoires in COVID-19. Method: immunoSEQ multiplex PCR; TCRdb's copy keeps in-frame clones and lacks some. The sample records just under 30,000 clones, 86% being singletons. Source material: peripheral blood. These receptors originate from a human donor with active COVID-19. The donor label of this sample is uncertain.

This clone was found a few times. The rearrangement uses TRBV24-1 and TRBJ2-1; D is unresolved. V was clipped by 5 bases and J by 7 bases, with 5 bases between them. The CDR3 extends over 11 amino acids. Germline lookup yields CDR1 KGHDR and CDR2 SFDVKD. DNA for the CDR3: TGTGCCACCAGTGCCGGTAATGAGCAGTTCTTC. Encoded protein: CATSAGNEQFF.

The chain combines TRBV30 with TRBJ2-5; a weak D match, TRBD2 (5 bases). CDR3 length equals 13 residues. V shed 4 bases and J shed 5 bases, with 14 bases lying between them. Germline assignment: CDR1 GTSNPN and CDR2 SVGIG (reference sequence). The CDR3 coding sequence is TGTGCCTGGAAGGACCCGGAGGAGGAGACCCAGTACTTC. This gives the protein CAWKDPEEETQYF. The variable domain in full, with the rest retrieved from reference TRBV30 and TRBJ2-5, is SQTIHQWPATLVQPVGSPLSLECTVEGTSNPNLYWYRQAAGRGLQLLFYSVGIGQISSEVPQNLSASRPQDRQFILSSKKLLLSDSGFYLCAWKDPEEETQYFGPGTRLLVL.

The CDR3, as DNA: TGTGCCAGCAGCCAACAACAGGGAAAAACTGAAGCTTTCTTT. Protein product: CASSQQQGKTEAFF. The rearrangement links TRBV14 to TRBJ1-1, with D perhaps matching TRBD1 (6 bases). The ends were cut back, 2 bases at V and 5 bases at J, with 12 bases in the middle. This CDR3 is 14 amino acids long. In germline, CDR1 is SGHDN, CDR2 FVKESK.

This CDR3 is CASSQIAETYNEQFF. The CDR3 DNA sequence: TGTGCCAGCAGCCAGATAGCGGAGACCTACAATGAGCAGTTCTTC. The chain employs TRBV11-3 and TRBJ2-1; D might be TRBD2 (6 bases). The CDR3 sequence is 15 residues long. The germline CDR1 and CDR2 sequences are SGHNT and YENEEA. The germline V and J ends were trimmed by 5 bases and 2 bases, with 13 bases remaining between them.

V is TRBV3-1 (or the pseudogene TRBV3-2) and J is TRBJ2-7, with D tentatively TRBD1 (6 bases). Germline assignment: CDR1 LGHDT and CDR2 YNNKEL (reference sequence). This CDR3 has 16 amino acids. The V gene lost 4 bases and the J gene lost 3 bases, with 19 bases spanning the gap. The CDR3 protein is CASSPHTGTFFYEQYF. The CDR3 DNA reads TGTGCCAGCAGCCCTCATACAGGGACGTTTTTCTACGAGCAGTACTTC.

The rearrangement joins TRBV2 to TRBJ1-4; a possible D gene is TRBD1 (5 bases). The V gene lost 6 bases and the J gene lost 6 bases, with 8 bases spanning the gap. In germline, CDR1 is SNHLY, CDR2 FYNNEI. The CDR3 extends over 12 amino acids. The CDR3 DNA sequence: TGTGCCAGCAGGGTAGGGGATGAAAAACTGTTTTTT. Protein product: CASRVGDEKLFF. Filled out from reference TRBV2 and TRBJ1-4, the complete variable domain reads EPEVTQTPSHQVTQMGQEVILRCVPISNHLYFYWYRQILGQKVEFLVSFYNNEISEKSEIFDDQFSVERPDGSNFTLKIRSTKLEDSAMYFCASRVGDEKLFFGSGTQLSVL.

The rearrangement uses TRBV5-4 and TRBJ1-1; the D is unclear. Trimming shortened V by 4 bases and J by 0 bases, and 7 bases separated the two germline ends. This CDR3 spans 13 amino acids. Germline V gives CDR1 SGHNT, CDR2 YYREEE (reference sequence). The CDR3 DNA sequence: TGTGCCAGCAGCGGCACATTGAACACTGAAGCTTTCTTT. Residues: CASSGTLNTEAFF. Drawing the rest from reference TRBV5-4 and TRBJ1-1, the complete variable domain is ETGVTQSPTHLIKTRGQQVTLRCSSQSGHNTVSWYQQALGQGPQFIFQYYREEENGRGNFPPRFSGLQFPNYSSELNVNALELDDSALYLCASSGTLNTEAFFGQGTRLTVV.

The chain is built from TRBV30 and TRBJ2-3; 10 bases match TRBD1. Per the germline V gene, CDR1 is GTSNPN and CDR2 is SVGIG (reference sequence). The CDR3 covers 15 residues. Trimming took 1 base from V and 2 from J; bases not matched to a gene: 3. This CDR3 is CAWSGTGGTTDTQYF. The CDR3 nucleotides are TGTGCCTGGAGTGGGACAGGGGGTACCACAGATACGCAGTATTTT.

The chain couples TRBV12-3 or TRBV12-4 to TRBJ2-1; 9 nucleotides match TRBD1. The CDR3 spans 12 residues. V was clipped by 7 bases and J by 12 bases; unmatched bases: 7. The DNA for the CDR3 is TGTGCCAGCAAGACGGGACAGGGTGGGCAGTTCTTC. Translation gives CASKTGQGGQFF.

The chain's CDR3 is CASSLAVAGVTEQYF. CDR3 DNA sequence: TGTGCCAGCAGCTTGGCCGTGGCGGGAGTTACCGAGCAGTACTTC. The V call is TRBV5-5, the J call TRBJ2-7; 7 positions agree with TRBD2. Germline assignment: CDR1 SGHKS and CDR2 YYEKEE (reference sequence). J was trimmed by 6 bases and V by 0 bases; bases with no gene match: 9. The CDR3 is 15 residues long.

The CDR3 region is CASRSGSYGYTF. CDR3 coding DNA: TGTGCCAGCCGATCGGGGAGCTATGGCTACACCTTC. The chain is built from TRBV28 and TRBJ1-2; D is ambiguous. The germline gives CDR1 MDHEN, CDR2 SYDVKM. The CDR3 extends over 12 amino acids. Trimming took off 8 bases at V and 4 bases at J, with 11 bases between the two ends.

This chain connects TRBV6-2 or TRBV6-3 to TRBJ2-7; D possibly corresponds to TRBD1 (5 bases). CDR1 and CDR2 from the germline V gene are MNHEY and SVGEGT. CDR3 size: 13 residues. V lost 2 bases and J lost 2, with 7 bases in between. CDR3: CASSYRGPYEQYF. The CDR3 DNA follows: TGTGCCAGCAGTTACAGGGGTCCCTACGAGCAGTACTTC.

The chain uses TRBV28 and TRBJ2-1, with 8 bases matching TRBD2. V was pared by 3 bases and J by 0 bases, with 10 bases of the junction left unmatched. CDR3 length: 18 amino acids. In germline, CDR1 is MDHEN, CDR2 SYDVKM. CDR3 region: CASSFASGLGSSYNEQFF. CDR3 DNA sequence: TGTGCCAGCAGTTTCGCTAGCGGGTTGGGGAGCTCCTACAATGAGCAGTTCTTC.

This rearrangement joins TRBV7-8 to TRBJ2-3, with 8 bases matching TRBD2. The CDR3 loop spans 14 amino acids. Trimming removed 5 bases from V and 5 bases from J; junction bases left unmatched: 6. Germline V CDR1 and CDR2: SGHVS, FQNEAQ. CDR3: CASSQGLEVDTQYF. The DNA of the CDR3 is TGTGCCAGCAGCCAGGGACTAGAGGTAGATACGCAGTATTTT.

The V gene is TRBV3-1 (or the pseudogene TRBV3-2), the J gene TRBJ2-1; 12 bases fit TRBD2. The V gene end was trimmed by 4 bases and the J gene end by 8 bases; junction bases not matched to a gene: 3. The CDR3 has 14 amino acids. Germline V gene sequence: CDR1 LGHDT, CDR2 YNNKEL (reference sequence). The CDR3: CASSPSGGADEQFF. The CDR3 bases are TGTGCCAGCAGCCCTAGCGGGGGGGCCGATGAGCAGTTCTTC.

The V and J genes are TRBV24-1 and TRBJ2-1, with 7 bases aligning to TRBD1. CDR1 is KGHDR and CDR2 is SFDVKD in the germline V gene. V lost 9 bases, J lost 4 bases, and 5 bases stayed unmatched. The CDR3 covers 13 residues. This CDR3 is CATSGQPYNEQFF. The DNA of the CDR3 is TGTGCCACCTCGGGACAGCCTTACAATGAGCAGTTCTTC.

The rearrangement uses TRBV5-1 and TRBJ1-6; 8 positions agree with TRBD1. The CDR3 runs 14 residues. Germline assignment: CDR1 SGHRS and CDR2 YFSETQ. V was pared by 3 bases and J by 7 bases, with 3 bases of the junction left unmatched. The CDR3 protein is CASSWTGRNSPLHF. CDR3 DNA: TGCGCCAGCAGCTGGACAGGGAGAAATTCACCCCTCCACTTT.